These 27 T cell receptor beta chains originate from one sample sequenced in a study of T-cell reconstitution after alpha-beta-depleted transplantation in children. Preparation of the TCRbeta library was carried out with unique molecular identifiers. TCRdb reanalysed the PCR reads using MiXCR and keeps one entry per CDR3 protein. The sample consists of tens of thousands of distinct CDR3 sequences, around a sixth of them appearing once. Specimen: PBMCs, mostly from graft donor cells, collected 360 days after TCRalphabeta/CD19-depleted stem cell transplant. These receptors all stem from a male patient under 10 years old who had a stem cell transplant for acute lymphoblastic leukemia, so the T cells may come from the graft donor.

The chain carries TRBV5-1 and TRBJ1-6; D is ambiguous. V was cut by 4 bases and J by 10 bases, with 12 bases left in between. The CDR3 sequence is 13 residues long. Germline lookup yields CDR1 SGHRS and CDR2 YFSETQ. As DNA, the CDR3 is TGCGCCAGCAGCCCCCCGTACGGATCACCCCTCCACTTT. Its protein product is CASSPPYGSPLHF. The variable domain in full, completed from reference TRBV5-1 and TRBJ1-6, reads KAGVTQTPRYLIKTRGQQVTLSCSPISGHRSVSWYQQTPGQGLQFLFEYFSETQRNKGNFPGRFSGRQFSNSRSEMNVSTLELGDSALYLCASSPPYGSPLHFGNGTRLTVT.

This clonotype came up a few times. The genes are TRBV9 and TRBJ2-1; D might be TRBD2 (5 bases). The length of the CDR3 is 15 residues. The V end lost 0 bases, the J end lost 3 bases, and 10 bases lay between the germline ends. Germline V gene data show CDR1 as SGDLS and CDR2 as YYNGEE. The CDR3 nucleotides read TGTGCCAGCAGCGTAGTAGGTAGCGTCTACAATGAGCAGTTCTTC. This gives the protein CASSVVGSVYNEQFF.

The sample holds a few counts of this clonotype. The chain couples TRBV11-2 to TRBJ2-5, with D tentatively TRBD2 (6 bases). CDR3 length equals 16 residues. The V end was cut by 1 base, the J end by 5 bases, with 17 bases between. Looked up from germline, CDR1 is SGHAT and CDR2 is FQNNGV. The CDR3 protein is CASSLGLAPRRETQYF. CDR3 bases: TGTGCCAGCAGCTTAGGTCTAGCGCCGAGGCGGGAGACCCAGTACTTC.

CDR3 bases: TGTGCCAGCAGTTACTCGGGGGGGAACTATGGCTACACCTTC. Protein product: CASSYSGGNYGYTF. The chain couples TRBV6-5 to TRBJ1-2; D is perhaps TRBD1 (5 bases). This CDR3 spans 14 amino acids. V was clipped by 0 bases and J by 2 bases, with 7 bases between them. CDR1 MNHEY and CDR2 SVGAGI come from the germline V gene.

The gene calls are TRBV3-1 and TRBJ2-1, with D perhaps TRBD1 (5 bases). Germline CDR1 is LGHDT and CDR2 is YNNKEL (reference sequence). V was cut by 3 bases and J by 6 bases, with 6 bases left in between. CDR3 length equals 12 residues. CDR3 sequence (DNA): TGTGCCAGCAGCCACCAGGGCAATGAGCAGTTCTTC. The encoded protein is CASSHQGNEQFF.

This clonotype has only a few counts. This chain connects TRBV5-5 to TRBJ2-7; D is uncertain. Germline V gene lookup returns CDR1 SGHKS and CDR2 YYEKEE (reference sequence). Trimming cost V 1 base and J 7 bases, with 6 bases left between them. This CDR3 contains 11 residues. CDR3 protein: CASSLLREQYF. The CDR3 coding sequence is TGTGCCAGCAGCTTGTTGCGGGAGCAGTACTTC.

This clonotype was counted between two and nine times. The rearrangement joins TRBV20-1 to TRBJ2-7; 8 positions match TRBD2. V lost 3 bases, J lost 1 base, and 5 bases stayed unmatched. The CDR3 covers 14 residues. Germline CDR1 reads DFQATT; CDR2 reads SNEGSKA (reference sequence). CDR3 sequence (DNA): TGCAGTGCTAGCCCCAGCGGGAGTTCCTACGAGCAGTACTTC. This codes for CSASPSGSSYEQYF.

This clonotype was observed a handful of times. The chain has TRBV10-3 and TRBJ2-7, with D unresolved. CDR1 is ENHRY and CDR2 is SYGVKD in the germline V gene. The CDR3 has 12 amino acids. The ends were cut back, 10 bases at V and 1 base at J, with 11 bases in the middle. In nucleotides, the CDR3 is TGTGCCACCGCGATTCGGTCCTACGAGCAGTACTTC. Translation gives CATAIRSYEQYF.

At least ten counts were recorded for this clonotype. The chain has TRBV19 and TRBJ2-7, with 8 bases that match TRBD1. In germline, CDR1 is LNHDA, CDR2 SQIVND (reference sequence). V dropped 3 bases and J dropped 2; count of bases not matched to a gene: 6. The CDR3 loop spans 15 amino acids. In nucleotides, the CDR3 is TGTGCCAGTAGTATTGGACAGGGTAGGGCCTACGAGCAGTACTTC. It is translated as CASSIGQGRAYEQYF.

This clonotype was detected only a few times. The rearrangement uses TRBV20-1 and TRBJ2-2; a possible D gene is TRBD2 (6 bases). Trimming pared 6 bases from V and 5 bases from J, leaving 22 bases between. Germline V lookup: CDR1 DFQATT, CDR2 SNEGSKA (reference sequence). This CDR3 has 16 residues. The CDR3 coding sequence is TGCAGTGCCCGGCCGAGGGACTCTAAACCGACCGGGGAGCTGTTTTTT. This codes for CSARPRDSKPTGELFF.

The chain is built from TRBV5-6 and TRBJ2-7; D is possibly TRBD1 (6 bases). Germline V gene sequence: CDR1 SGHDT, CDR2 YYEEEE. The CDR3 consists of 14 residues. Trimming cost V 4 bases and J 2 bases, with 13 bases left between them. The CDR3 reads CASSHQGPPYEQYF. CDR3 nucleotide sequence: TGTGCCAGCAGCCATCAGGGGCCCCCCTACGAGCAGTACTTC.

The chain links TRBV13 to TRBJ2-1; D is uncertain. V lost 1 base and J lost 9, with 10 bases in between. This CDR3 region has 13 residues. CDR1 and CDR2 from the germline V gene are PRHDT and FYEKMQ (reference sequence). CDR3 in amino acids: CASSLDLGIEQFF. The CDR3 DNA reads TGTGCCAGCAGCTTAGACCTAGGTATTGAGCAGTTCTTC.

The rearrangement links TRBV20-1 to TRBJ2-7, with D unclear. Germline CDR1 and CDR2: DFQATT and SNEGSKA (reference sequence). CDR3 length equals 10 residues. Trimming took off 6 bases at V and 5 bases at J, with 8 bases between the two ends. The CDR3, as DNA: TGCAGTGCCTATGGAAACGAGCAGTACTTC. This sequence encodes CSAYGNEQYF.

This clonotype occurred a few times. V and J are TRBV5-6 and TRBJ1-2; 11 bases line up with TRBD1. Germline trimming cut 4 bases from V and 5 bases from J; bases unmatched to any gene: 10. The CDR3 spans 16 residues. Germline V CDR1 and CDR2: SGHDT, YYEEEE. CDR3 sequence (DNA): TGTGCCAGCAGCATCGGACAGGGGGCGCGGTTTTATGGCTACACCTTC. This sequence encodes CASSIGQGARFYGYTF.

The rearrangement links TRBV7-2 to TRBJ1-2; TRBD1 agrees at 12 bases. Germline V gene sequence: CDR1 SGHTA, CDR2 FQGNSA. Trimming removed 0 bases from V and 0 bases from J; junction bases left unmatched: 2. This CDR3 comprises 17 residues. The CDR3 here is CASSLAGQGAPNYGYTF. As DNA, the CDR3 is TGTGCCAGCAGCTTAGCGGGACAGGGGGCCCCTAACTATGGCTACACCTTC.

This clonotype was detected once. The chain combines TRBV10-3 with TRBJ1-4; D gene ambiguous. Germline-derived CDR1 and CDR2 are ENHRY and SYGVKD. This CDR3 is 13 amino acids long. Trimming left V 4 bases short and J 0 bases short, with 3 bases between. The CDR3 loop reads CAISGPTNEKLFF. CDR3 bases: TGTGCCATCAGTGGGCCAACTAATGAAAAACTGTTTTTT.

This sequence joins TRBV25-1 and TRBJ2-1; the match to TRBD2 covers 11 bases. This CDR3 region has 16 residues. With 10 bases clipped from V and 0 bases from J, the junction kept 8 bases outside the gene matches. CDR1 is MGHDK, CDR2 SYGVNS, per germline. CDR3 residues: CATTPTSGSSYNEQFF. Written as DNA, the CDR3 is TGTGCCACCACCCCTACTAGCGGGAGCTCCTACAATGAGCAGTTCTTC.

The V gene is TRBV5-5, the J gene TRBJ2-7; D not certain. The CDR3 sequence is 12 residues long. CDR1 is SGHKS, CDR2 YYEKEE, per germline (reference sequence). V lost 1 base to trimming and J lost 4 bases, with 6 bases between them. The CDR3 reads CASSLPLYEQYF. The CDR3 DNA is TGTGCCAGCAGCTTGCCCCTATACGAGCAGTACTTC.

The chain joins TRBV7-8 to TRBJ2-7; D may correspond to TRBD1 or TRBD2 (5 bases each). The V end lost 4 bases, the J end lost 3 bases, and 13 bases lay between the germline ends. The V gene's germline CDR1 is SGHVS and CDR2 FQNEAQ. The CDR3 is 14 residues long. CDR3 nucleotide sequence: TGTGCCAGCAGCTCCCGCCGGGGCTACTACGAGCAGTACTTC. It encodes CASSSRRGYYEQYF.

This clonotype was seen at least ten times. V is TRBV20-1 and J is TRBJ2-2; TRBD1 matches 10 bases. The ends lost 6 bases at V and 6 bases at J; junction bases unmatched: 10. CDR1 and CDR2 (germline): DFQATT, SNEGSKA (reference sequence). This CDR3 spans 15 amino acids. CDR3 loop: CSASPGTGVPGELFF. The CDR3 nucleotides read TGCAGTGCGTCCCCCGGGACAGGGGTACCCGGGGAGCTGTTTTTT.

This clonotype showed up just a few times. The V and J genes are TRBV29-1 and TRBJ2-3; 8 bases fit TRBD1. With V trimmed by 1 base and J by 0 bases, 6 bases remained unmatched. Germline values: CDR1 SQVTM, CDR2 ANQGSEA. This CDR3 has 16 amino acids. Here the CDR3 DNA reads TGCAGCGTTGAAGGGGCCGACAGGGGTAGCACAGATACGCAGTATTTT. This gives the protein CSVEGADRGSTDTQYF.

This clonotype appeared a few times. The chain recombines TRBV6-4 with TRBJ2-1; weak D call: TRBD2 (6 bases). This CDR3 spans 15 amino acids. V was trimmed by 7 bases and J by 6 bases, leaving 19 bases between them. Germline V CDR1 and CDR2: MRHNA, SNTAGT. The CDR3 is CASTGGKQRSNEQFF. The CDR3 DNA follows: TGTGCCAGCACCGGAGGGAAGCAGCGATCCAATGAGCAGTTCTTC.

This clonotype was recorded many times. The chain links TRBV5-1 to TRBJ2-1; 11 nucleotides line up with TRBD2. CDR3 length: 16 residues. CDR1 is SGHRS, CDR2 YFSETQ, per germline. J gave up 4 bases and V 0 bases, and 3 bases lay outside the gene matches. This CDR3 is CASSLGLAGGYNEQFF. The DNA of the CDR3 is TGCGCCAGCAGCTTGGGGCTAGCGGGAGGATACAATGAGCAGTTCTTC.

This chain joins TRBV20-1 and TRBJ1-4; D is unclear. Germline V gene sequence: CDR1 DFQATT, CDR2 SNEGSKA (reference sequence). The V end lost 2 bases, the J end lost 7 bases, and 20 bases lay between the germline ends. The CDR3 is 16 residues long. Written as DNA, the CDR3 is TGCAGTGCTAGAATACCCCCCATCACGAAGGGTGAAAAACTGTTTTTT. As protein: CSARIPPITKGEKLFF.

The chain links TRBV12-3 or TRBV12-4 to TRBJ1-2; unclear D gene. The CDR3 totals 13 residues. Trimming shortened V by 3 bases and J by 3 bases, and 8 bases separated the two germline ends. Written as DNA, the CDR3 is TGTGCCAGCAGTTTGAGGGTGGACTATGGCTACACCTTC. Translation gives CASSLRVDYGYTF.

V is TRBV4-2 and J is TRBJ2-5, with 7 positions matching TRBD1. The germline V gene has CDR1 LGHNA and CDR2 YNFKEQ. This CDR3 has 16 residues. Trimming cost V 1 base and J 1 base; bases outside gene matches: 6. The chain's CDR3 is CASSQVGTAIQETQYF. The CDR3 region has the DNA TGTGCCAGCAGCCAAGTAGGGACAGCGATCCAAGAGACCCAGTACTTC.

This chain uses TRBV27 with TRBJ1-1, with 10 nucleotides matching TRBD1. The ends lost 5 bases at V and 4 bases at J; junction bases unmatched: 4. The CDR3 spans 14 residues. CDR1 and CDR2 from the germline V gene are MNHEY and SMNVEV (reference sequence). CDR3 residues: CASSLGQGVTEAFF. CDR3 sequence (DNA): TGTGCCAGCAGTCTCGGACAGGGGGTCACTGAAGCTTTCTTT.